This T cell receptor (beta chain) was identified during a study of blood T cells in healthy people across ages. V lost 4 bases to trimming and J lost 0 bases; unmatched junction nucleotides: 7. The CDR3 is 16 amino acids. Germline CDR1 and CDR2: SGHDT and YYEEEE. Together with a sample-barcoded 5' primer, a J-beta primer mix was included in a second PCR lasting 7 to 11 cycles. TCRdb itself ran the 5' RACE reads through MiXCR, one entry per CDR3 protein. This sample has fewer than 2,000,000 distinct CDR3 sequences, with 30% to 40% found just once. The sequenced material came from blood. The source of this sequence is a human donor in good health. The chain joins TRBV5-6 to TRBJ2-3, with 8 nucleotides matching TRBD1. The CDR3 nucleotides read TGTGCCAGCAGCACATGGACAGGGTCTAGCACAGATACGCAGTATTTT. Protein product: CASSTWTGSSTDTQYF.